This T cell receptor beta chain was observed in a study of T cell changes during pregnancy in multiple sclerosis. V dropped 4 bases and J dropped 2; count of bases not matched to a gene: 5. CDR1 is MDHEN and CDR2 is SYDVKM in the germline V gene. There are 15 residues in the CDR3. This table comes from immunoSEQ multiplex PCR, and its TCRdb copy is limited to in-frame clones, with some not included. The data contain roughly 50,000 clones, 80% to 95% of them seen just once; the ten biggest clones take up approximately 1.1%. The specimen comprised peripheral blood, sampled after pregnancy. The sequence derives from a female donor in good health, enrolled as a control in a pregnancy study. The chain links TRBV28 to TRBJ2-1; 7 bases are shared with TRBD1. The chain's CDR3 is CASSSQGVAYNEQFF. In nucleotides, the CDR3 is TGTGCCAGCAGTTCCCAGGGGGTTGCCTACAATGAGCAGTTCTTC. Drawing the rest from reference TRBV28 and TRBJ2-1, the complete variable domain is DVKVTQSSRYLVKRTGEKVFLECVQDMDHENMFWYRQDPGLGLRLIYFSYDVKMKEKGDIPEGYSVSREKKERFSLILESASTNQTSMYLCASSSQGVAYNEQFFGPGTRLTVL.